This TCR beta chain was sequenced in a study of blood T cells in healthy people across ages. Combining a sample-barcoded 5' primer with a J-beta primer mix, a second PCR ran for 7 to 11 cycles. TCRdb fed the 5' RACE reads into MiXCR, producing one record per CDR3 protein. The sample records about 800,000 distinct CDR3 sequences, roughly 50% being singletons. V lost 6 bases and J lost 2; bases outside the gene matches: 7. There are 15 residues in the CDR3. Sequences were obtained from blood. The V call is TRBV12-3 or TRBV12-4, the J call TRBJ1-3, with TRBD1 matching 7 bases. The sequence was collected from a man aged 25 to 40 in good health. The CDR3 nucleotides read TGTGCCAGCAGCCTACAGGGGTCACCTGGAAACACCATATATTTT. Its translation: CASSLQGSPGNTIYF.